Below are 2 T cell receptor beta chains sequenced from a single sample in a study of regulatory T cells in long-lasting Graves disease. Investigators prepared the TCR beta libraries by applying iRepertoire HTBI primers and Arm-PCR of CDR3 regions. TCRdb called the multiplex PCR reads again in MiXCR, with one record for every CDR3 protein. This table has more than 300,000 distinct CDR3 sequences, around 16% appearing once. Time point given: newly diagnosed GD, antithyroid drugs for less than 3 months. From RNA extracted from PBMCs, the TCR library was made. The sequenced sample was peripheral blood mononuclear cells (PBMCs), obtained at new diagnosis, from a patient treated with antithyroid drugs. The source is a female donor with Graves disease.

Many counts were recorded for this clonotype. The gene calls are TRBV12-5 and TRBJ1-6, with no clear D. Germline V gene sequence: CDR1 LGHNT, CDR2 FRNRAP. V was trimmed by 5 bases and J by 0 bases, leaving 5 bases between them. This CDR3 region has 14 residues. The CDR3 region is CASGVSSYNSPLHF. CDR3 in DNA: TGTGCTAGTGGTGTCAGCTCCTATAATTCACCCCTCCACTTT.

This clonotype has ten or more counts. The V call is TRBV29-1, the J call TRBJ2-3, with unresolved D. Between the trimmed V and J ends, which lost 1 base and 6 bases, there was a span of 5 bases. The CDR3 sequence is 11 residues long. Looked up from germline, CDR1 is SQVTM and CDR2 is ANQGSEA. The CDR3, as DNA: TGCAGCGTTGAAGGTGCGGATACGCAGTATTTT. It codes for CSVEGADTQYF.